One and the same sample provided the 14 T cell receptor beta chains below, sequenced in a study of cytomegalovirus exposure and HLA in healthy donors. PCR amplification relied on 60 Vbeta primers (plus 13 Jbeta primers). This table comes from immunoSEQ multiplex PCR, and its TCRdb copy is limited to in-frame clones, with some not included. Here the sample spans 160,000 or so clones, around 88% being singletons. Sequencing was carried out using PBMCs. Receptors were obtained from a woman between 18 and 29 years old in good health and CMV-seronegative.

The chain couples TRBV30 to TRBJ2-5; 7 nucleotides line up with TRBD1. J gave up 5 bases and V 1 base, and 1 base lay outside the gene matches. The CDR3 is made up of 12 amino acids. The V gene's germline CDR1 is GTSNPN and CDR2 SVGIG (reference sequence). The CDR3 is CAWSEQGETQYF. CDR3 bases: TGTGCCTGGAGTGAACAGGGGGAGACCCAGTACTTC.

The J gene is TRBJ2-7, the V gene TRBV5-1; D perhaps matches TRBD1 (6 bases). CDR1 SGHRS and CDR2 YFSETQ come from the germline V gene. The CDR3 is made up of 17 amino acids. Trimming cost V 4 bases and J 0 bases, with 20 bases left between them. CDR3 sequence: CASSPHLGDTDSYEQYF. The CDR3 nucleotides are TGCGCCAGCAGCCCCCACCTCGGGGACACCGACTCCTACGAGCAGTACTTC.

The gene calls are TRBV5-1 and TRBJ2-7; 7 bases fit TRBD1. The V gene end was trimmed by 0 bases and the J gene end by 0 bases; junction bases not matched to a gene: 3. This CDR3 contains 15 residues. Germline loops: CDR1 SGHRS, CDR2 YFSETQ. The CDR3 protein is CASSLGQGSSYEQYF. The CDR3 region has the DNA TGCGCCAGCAGCTTGGGACAGGGTAGCTCCTACGAGCAGTACTTC.

In its sample, this clone was seen once. The V and J genes are TRBV7-3 and TRBJ1-2; a weak D match, TRBD1 (5 bases). Trimming took 0 bases from V and 4 from J, leaving 9 bases between them. Germline assignment: CDR1 SGHTA and CDR2 FQGTGA. The CDR3 contains 14 residues. The CDR3: CASSLTSQGYGYTF. For the CDR3, the DNA is TGTGCCAGCAGCTTAACCTCCCAGGGCTATGGCTACACCTTC.

V is TRBV6-1 and J is TRBJ2-7, with 8 bases matching TRBD1. With 3 bases clipped from V and 6 bases from J, the junction kept 10 bases outside the gene matches. The CDR3 has 15 residues. Germline-derived CDR1 and CDR2 are MNHNS and SASEGT. As DNA, the CDR3 is TGTGCCAGCAGTGATCCCAGGGGGCGAGTCACCGAGCAGTACTTC. Residues: CASSDPRGRVTEQYF.

The chain employs TRBV10-1 and TRBJ2-2; 9 bases are shared with TRBD2. V lost 6 bases and J lost 2; bases outside the gene matches: 4. Germline V gene lookup returns CDR1 WNHNN and CDR2 SYGVQD (reference sequence). CDR3 length: 15 residues. CDR3 nucleotides: TGCGCCAGCAGCAGGACTAGCGATAACACCGGGGAGCTGTTTTTT. Amino acids: CASSRTSDNTGELFF.

This rearrangement joins TRBV19 to TRBJ1-2; perhaps TRBD1 as D (6 bases). Deletions cut 7 bases from V and 3 bases from J, with 18 bases between. The CDR3 sequence is 15 residues long. Per the germline V gene, CDR1 is LNHDA and CDR2 is SQIVND (reference sequence). CDR3 sequence reads: CASTLDSQGYYGYTF. CDR3 DNA sequence: TGTGCCAGTACCCTGGACAGCCAAGGATACTATGGCTACACCTTC.

This clone was picked up a small number of times. The genes are TRBV5-4 and TRBJ1-4; the match to TRBD1 covers 8 bases. Per the germline V gene, CDR1 is SGHNT and CDR2 is YYREEE (reference sequence). V lost 4 bases, J lost 0 bases, and 8 bases stayed unmatched. CDR3 length equals 17 residues. This chain's CDR3 is CASSPYGQGATNEKLFF. CDR3 in DNA: TGTGCCAGCAGCCCCTACGGACAGGGTGCAACTAATGAAAAACTGTTTTTT.

The rearrangement joins TRBV21-1 to TRBJ2-7; the table's D call TRBD1 went unverified against the DNA. TRBV21-1 is an annotated pseudogene. The CDR3 covers 16 residues. CDR3 sequence (DNA): TGTGCCAGCAGTTCTACAGGGTTTACGACGGCCTACGAGCAGTACTTC. Protein product: CASSSTGFTTAYEQYF.

V and J are TRBV10-3 and TRBJ2-7; D remains unclear. Germline-derived CDR1 and CDR2 are ENHRY and SYGVKD. CDR3 size: 14 residues. V was trimmed by 0 bases and J by 3 bases, leaving 9 bases between them. Here the CDR3 DNA reads TGTGCCATCAGTGAGTCCAACAGCTACTACGAGCAGTACTTC. It is translated as CAISESNSYYEQYF.

Here the CDR3 reads CASCFPRDYEQYF. CDR3 coding DNA: TGTGCCAGCTGCTTCCCCAGGGACTACGAGCAGTACTTC. This sequence joins TRBV28 and TRBJ2-7, with D tentatively TRBD1 (5 bases). Trimming left V 8 bases short and J 3 bases short, with 14 bases between. CDR1 and CDR2 (germline): MDHEN, SYDVKM. The CDR3 totals 13 residues.

The J gene is TRBJ1-5, the V gene TRBV6-1, with D unresolved. V was pared by 4 bases and J by 4 bases, with 5 bases between. The CDR3 has 12 residues. Per germline, CDR1 MNHNS and CDR2 SASEGT. The CDR3 reads CASSVLNQPQHF. CDR3 in DNA: TGTGCCAGCAGTGTCCTTAATCAGCCCCAGCATTTT.

The chain is built from TRBV7-3 and TRBJ2-7; 7 nucleotides match TRBD2. This CDR3 region has 14 residues. Germline CDR1 reads SGHTA; CDR2 reads FQGTGA. Trimming at V came to 4 bases and at J to 0 bases, leaving 3 bases not matched to a gene. For the CDR3, the DNA is TGTGCCAGCAGCTCTAGCGGTAGCTCCTACGAGCAGTACTTC. The encoded protein is CASSSSGSSYEQYF.

The chain couples TRBV28 to TRBJ2-2, with D possibly being TRBD1 (5 bases). The V and J ends lost 6 bases and 1 base respectively, with 9 bases between them. CDR3 length equals 14 residues. Germline V gene sequence: CDR1 MDHEN, CDR2 SYDVKM. CDR3 sequence reads: CASRDRLNTGELFF. The CDR3 DNA is TGTGCCAGCAGAGACAGACTGAACACCGGGGAGCTGTTTTTT. Full variable domain (missing parts from reference TRBV28 and TRBJ2-2): DVKVTQSSRYLVKRTGEKVFLECVQDMDHENMFWYRQDPGLGLRLIYFSYDVKMKEKGDIPEGYSVSREKKERFSLILESASTNQTSMYLCASRDRLNTGELFFGEGSRLTVL.